This T cell receptor (beta chain) derives from a study of T cell responses to AZD1222 COVID-19 vaccine. General observations from the study: Once two AZD1222 doses were given, Spike-specific TCR breadth and depth went up. Baseline serostatus was positive in only a handful of AZD1222 recipients. Regions left unmutated in variants are reportedly the target of nearly half of spike-specific TCRs.

Second doses were pooled across both intervals (about 4 or about 12 weeks). A note on this clone: Its target is unknown.

The method was immunoSEQ multiplex PCR; TCRdb's version includes in-frame clones alone and lacks a portion of them. The repertoire holds 27,000 or so clones, with approximately 92% as singletons. The CDR3 has 18 amino acids. Germline CDR1 is SGHTA and CDR2 is FQGNSA. V dropped 0 bases and J dropped 4 bases, with 16 bases sitting between them. Here the sequenced sample was peripheral blood, taken 28 days after the second AZD1222 dose. The gene calls are TRBV7-2 and TRBJ1-6, with D possibly being TRBD1 (6 bases). The receptor was isolated from an adult who received the AZD1222 COVID-19 vaccine. The CDR3 loop reads CASSLAFTGSGYNSPLHF. Here the CDR3 DNA reads TGTGCCAGCAGCTTAGCGTTCACAGGGAGTGGGTATAATTCACCCCTCCACTTT.